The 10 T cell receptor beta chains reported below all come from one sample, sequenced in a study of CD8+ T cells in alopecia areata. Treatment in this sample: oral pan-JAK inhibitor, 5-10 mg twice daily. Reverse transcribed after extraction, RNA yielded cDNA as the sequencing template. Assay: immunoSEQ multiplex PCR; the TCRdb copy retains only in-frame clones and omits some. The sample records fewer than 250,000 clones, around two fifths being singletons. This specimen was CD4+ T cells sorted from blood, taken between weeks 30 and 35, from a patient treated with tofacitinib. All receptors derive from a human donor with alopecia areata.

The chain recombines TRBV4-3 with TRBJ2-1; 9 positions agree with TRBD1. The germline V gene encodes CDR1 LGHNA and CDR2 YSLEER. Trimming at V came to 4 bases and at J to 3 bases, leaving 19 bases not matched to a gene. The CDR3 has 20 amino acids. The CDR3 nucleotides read TGCGCCAGCAGCCGATATGGACAGGGGCCAGAGAGCAGGGTCTACAATGAGCAGTTCTTC. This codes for CASSRYGQGPESRVYNEQFF.

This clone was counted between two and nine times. The CDR3 coding sequence is TGCAGCGTCTCTACAGGTTCTCTAGGTGAAAAACTGTTTTTT. As protein: CSVSTGSLGEKLFF. The rearrangement uses TRBV29-1 and TRBJ1-4; possibly TRBD1 for D (5 bases). CDR1 SQVTM and CDR2 ANQGSEA come from the germline V gene. The CDR3 covers 14 residues. The V end was cut by 6 bases, the J end by 7 bases, with 18 bases between.

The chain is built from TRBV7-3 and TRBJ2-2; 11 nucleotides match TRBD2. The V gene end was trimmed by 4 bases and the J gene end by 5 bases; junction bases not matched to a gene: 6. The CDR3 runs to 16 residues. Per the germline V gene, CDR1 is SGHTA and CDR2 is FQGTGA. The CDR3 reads CASSSPTSGSTGELFF. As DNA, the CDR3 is TGTGCCAGCAGCTCCCCTACTAGCGGGAGTACCGGGGAGCTGTTTTTT.

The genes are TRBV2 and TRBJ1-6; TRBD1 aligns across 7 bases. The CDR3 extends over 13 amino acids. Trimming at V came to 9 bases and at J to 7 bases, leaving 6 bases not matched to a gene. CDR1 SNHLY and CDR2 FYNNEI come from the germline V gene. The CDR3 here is CASSGTENSPLHF. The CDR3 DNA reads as TGTGCCAGTTCCGGGACAGAGAATTCACCCCTCCACTTT.

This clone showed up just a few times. The CDR3 reads CASSWLAANTGELFF. The CDR3 DNA follows: TGCGCCAGCAGCTGGCTAGCAGCGAACACCGGGGAGCTGTTTTTT. V is TRBV5-1 and J is TRBJ2-2; TRBD2 is a possible D gene (5 bases). Germline values: CDR1 SGHRS, CDR2 YFSETQ. V gave up 3 bases and J gave up 0 bases, with 9 bases separating them. CDR3 length equals 15 residues.

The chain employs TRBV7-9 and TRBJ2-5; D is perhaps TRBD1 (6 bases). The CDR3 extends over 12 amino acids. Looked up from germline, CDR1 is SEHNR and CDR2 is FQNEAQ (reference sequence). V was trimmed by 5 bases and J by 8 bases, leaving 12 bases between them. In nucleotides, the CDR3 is TGTGCCAGCAGCGCAGGGGTGCGTACCCAGTACTTC. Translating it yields CASSAGVRTQYF.

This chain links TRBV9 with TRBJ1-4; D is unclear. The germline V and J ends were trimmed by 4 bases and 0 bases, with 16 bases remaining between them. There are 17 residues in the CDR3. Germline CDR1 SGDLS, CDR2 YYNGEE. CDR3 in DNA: TGTGCCAGCAGCAAAGCCCCGATCGGCGCAACTAATGAAAAACTGTTTTTT. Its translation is CASSKAPIGATNEKLFF.

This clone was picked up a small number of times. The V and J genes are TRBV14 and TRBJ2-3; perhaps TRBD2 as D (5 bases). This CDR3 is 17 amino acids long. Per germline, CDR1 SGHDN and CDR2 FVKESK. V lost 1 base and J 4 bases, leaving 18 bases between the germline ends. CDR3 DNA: TGTGCCAGCAGCCAAGTTGTTAGTTCGGGGTTATCAGATACGCAGTATTTT. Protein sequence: CASSQVVSSGLSDTQYF.

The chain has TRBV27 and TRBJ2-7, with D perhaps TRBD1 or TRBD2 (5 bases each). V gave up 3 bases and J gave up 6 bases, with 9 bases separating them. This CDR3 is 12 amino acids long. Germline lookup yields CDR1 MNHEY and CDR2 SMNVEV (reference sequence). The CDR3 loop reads CASSFTGLEQYF. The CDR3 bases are TGTGCCAGCAGTTTTACGGGGCTCGAGCAGTACTTC.

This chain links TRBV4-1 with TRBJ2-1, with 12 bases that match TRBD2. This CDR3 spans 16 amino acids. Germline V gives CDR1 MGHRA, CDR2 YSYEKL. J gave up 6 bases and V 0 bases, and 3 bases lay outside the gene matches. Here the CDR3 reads CASSQDRGLAGNEQFF. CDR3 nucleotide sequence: TGCGCCAGCAGCCAAGATCGGGGACTAGCGGGCAATGAGCAGTTCTTC.